This TCR beta chain comes out of a study of T-cell memory formation after mild COVID-19. Background on the study: Largely donor-specific TCR clusters were found.

V dropped 1 base and J dropped 5 bases, with 6 bases sitting between them. In germline, CDR1 is SGHKS, CDR2 YYEKEE (reference sequence). The CDR3 contains 12 residues. TCRdb reanalysed the 5' RACE reads using MiXCR and keeps one entry per CDR3 protein. The table lists around 300,000 distinct CDR3 sequences, around 8% of them singletons. The sequence derives from a man between 18 and 35 years old who had mild COVID-19 (a few samples of this study predate the infection). Cell type and time point are not known. This chain links TRBV5-5 with TRBJ1-2; no definite D call. The sample consisted of PBMCs or a T cell subset sorted from them (not recorded which). CDR3 protein: CASSLQEYGYTF. The CDR3 nucleotides are TGTGCCAGCAGCTTGCAGGAATATGGCTACACCTTC.